The following is a T cell receptor beta chain sequence with its context. Its antigen is currently unknown. This sample was taken from a study of cytomegalovirus exposure and HLA in healthy donors. Study conclusions and caveats: Later, an analysis found that common viral pathogens appeared to be linked with several of the most significant clusters. Most TCR sequences were rare, but some public TCRs occurred in many donors. The classifier reportedly diagnosed cytomegalovirus status with high specificity and sensitivity.

Germline V CDR1 and CDR2: LGHNT, FRNRAP. CDR3 length equals 14 residues. The junction had 6 bases not matched to a gene; V was cut back by 6 bases and J by 2 bases. With 60 Vbeta and 13 Jbeta primers, the PCR was carried out. Sequencing used immunoSEQ multiplex PCR; TCRdb keeps in-frame clones, though not all of them. The data show fewer than 90,000 clones, approximately 78% seen once. The clonotype comes from a human donor in good health. The sequencing input was PBMCs. V usage is TRBV12-5 and J usage is TRBJ2-7, with 8 bases that match TRBD1. The chain's CDR3 is CASGVQGVAYEQYF. The CDR3 DNA is TGTGCTAGTGGGGTACAGGGGGTCGCCTACGAGCAGTACTTC.